This TCR beta chain appears in the sequencing data of a study of T cell responses to AZD1222 COVID-19 vaccine. Broader study findings: CD4 TCRs linked to vaccination spanned spike, dominating at 160-218 and 743-854.

Concerning this clone: The antigen is undetermined.

Sequencing used immunoSEQ multiplex PCR; TCRdb keeps in-frame clones, though not all of them. Of about 92,000 clones listed, approximately 91% are singletons. Germline values: CDR1 LGHDT, CDR2 YNNKEL (reference sequence). V lost 0 bases, J lost 3 bases, and 9 bases lay in between. The CDR3 totals 15 residues. The chain employs TRBV3-1 (or the pseudogene TRBV3-2) and TRBJ1-5; no clear D. The sample was peripheral blood, taken on day 0 of AZD1222 vaccination. This sequence originates from an adult in good health. This CDR3 reads CASSQDAGNNQPQHF. CDR3 bases: TGTGCCAGCAGCCAAGATGCAGGAAACAATCAGCCCCAGCATTTT.